The present T cell receptor beta chain was sequenced within a study of neoadjuvant anti-PD-1 for oral cavity cancer. Overall study context: Around day 43, patients without progression received a fourth nivolumab dose before surgery.

Time point: after neoadjuvant nivolumab, at surgical resection. General study findings and limits: Expansion of preexisting intratumoral clones was suggested to aid response. TCR analyses covered only a few patients per response group.

The table lists this clone with a few counts. Its antigen is unidentified. The data were produced by immunoSEQ multiplex PCR, yet TCRdb's version contains in-frame clones alone and is incomplete. The sample includes roughly 15,000 clones, 40% seen only once; the top ten take 39%. The input for sequencing was tumor tissue, taken after nivolumab (anti-PD-1) treatment. The receptor's source is a person between 40 and 85 years old with oral cavity squamous cell carcinoma.

CDR3 loop: CASSEPGLRNTEAFF. The CDR3 DNA reads TGTGCCAGCAGTGAACCAGGCCTGAGGAACACTGAAGCTTTCTTT. This chain joins TRBV25-1 and TRBJ1-1; the D is unclear. With 2 bases removed from V and 1 base from J, the gap between germline ends came to 11 bases. This CDR3 contains 15 residues. CDR1 and CDR2 from the germline V gene are MGHDK and SYGVNS.